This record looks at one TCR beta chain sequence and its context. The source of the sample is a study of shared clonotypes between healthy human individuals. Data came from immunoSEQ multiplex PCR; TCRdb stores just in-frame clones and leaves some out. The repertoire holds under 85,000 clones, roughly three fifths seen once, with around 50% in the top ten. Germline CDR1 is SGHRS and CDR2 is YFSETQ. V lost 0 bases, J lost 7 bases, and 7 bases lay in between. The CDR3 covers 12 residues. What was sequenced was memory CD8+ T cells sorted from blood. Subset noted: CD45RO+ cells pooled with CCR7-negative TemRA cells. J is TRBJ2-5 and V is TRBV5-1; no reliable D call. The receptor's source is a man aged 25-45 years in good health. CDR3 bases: TGCGCCAGCAGCTTGGATTCCGCGACCCAGTACTTC. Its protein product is CASSLDSATQYF.